This T cell receptor beta chain is drawn from a study of blood T cell repertoires in COVID-19. In the study overall: T cells, B-cell-depleted T cells, or PBMCs supplied cDNA or gDNA.

Germline V CDR1 and CDR2: SGHKS, YYEKEE (reference sequence). V lost 1 base, J lost 4 bases, and 8 bases lay in between. The CDR3 is made up of 13 amino acids. The table came from immunoSEQ multiplex PCR; TCRdb's copy has only in-frame clones and leaves some out. The sample records approximately 170,000 clones, about 86% being singletons. The chain combines TRBV5-5 with TRBJ2-5; D unclear. This TCR was sampled from a woman older than 75 with acute or convalescent COVID-19. Sequencing used peripheral blood. CDR3 DNA: TGTGCCAGCAGCTTGCAAGAGGCAGAGACCCAGTACTTC. Its translation: CASSLQEAETQYF.